This T cell receptor (beta chain) was identified in a study of CD8+CD57+ T cells in acquired aplastic anemia (dated by TCRdb to the late 2010s). In terms of the full investigation: DNA extracted from sorted CD4+ and CD8+ cells had a mean of approximately 3.5 ug, with a range of roughly 0.19 to 27.4 ug. A CD8+CD57+ expansion meant a frequency higher than the mean frequency seen in healthy subjects. Broad study findings and their caveats: Patients and healthy controls showed no significant difference in CD8+ Simpson's diversity (P=0.060). Although under 35 CD8+ CDR3 sequences were shared by patients and controls, these sequences appeared highly expressed in patients and within the immunodominant clones of patients.

TCR beta VDJ combination and CDR3 sequence profiling used genomic DNA as the template. An Illumina HiSeq 2000 was the platform used for TCR repertoire sequencing. As for the authors' bioinformatics: Repertoire assessment relied on Simpson's diversity index, CDR3 size and DJ length profiles, and TRBV/TRBJ rearrangement plots. The most abundant DNA sequence in the deep sequencing data was defined as the immunodominant clone. CDR3 amino acid sequences were checked for sharing between subjects and were compared against published repertoires and the VDJdb database. TCRdb trimmed public reads at Q25 via fastp, called clones via MiXCR and kept in-frame beta chains. Rows merge per CDR3 protein into single entries with the most common DNA and genes. It is TCRdb's table, rather than the study itself, that gives the V and J calls and clone size. Counted in this sample were about 190,000 distinct CDR3 sequences; nearly 50% of them appeared once. Over 7.5% of the sample comes from the top ten.

A single count supports this clonotype. The antigen it binds to is not known. No qualities accompany the bases; no much larger clone lies one base away. One read provides weak support. Expansion of CD8+CD57+ cells had been shown by flow cytometry in the patients chosen for sequencing. All patients had severe acquired aplastic anemia diagnosed by International Study of Aplastic Anemia and Agranulocytosis and Camitta criteria. No therapy had been received by the patients at the time of blood sampling. In the study, sorted CD4+ and CD8+ blood T cells from patients with severe aplastic anemia and from healthy subjects underwent deep sequencing of TCR repertoires. In the USA, patient enrollment took place under clinicaltrials.gov protocols 00001620, 01623167, 00001397, 00071045, 00081523 and 00961064. Ficoll-Paque density gradient centrifugation was used to isolate peripheral blood mononuclear cells. CD4+ and CD8+ T cells were sorted by FACS or magnetic beads before DNA extraction.

From the cysteine through the phenylalanine, the CDR3 covers 15 amino acids. Only the CDR3 portion is preserved as DNA: 45 bases, with reading frame beginning at the first base. V lost 4 bases and J lost 4 bases, and the count of bases not matched to a germline gene is 9. CDR1 is given as LNHNV and CDR2 as YYDKDF, both from the germline V gene (reference sequence). Recombination joined TRBV15 with TRBJ2-7, with 8 bases in between that match TRBD1. Material for sequencing was sorted CD4+, CD8+, or CD8+CD57+ T cells (not recorded which) from PBMCs. The TCR comes from a human donor with aplastic anemia. The CDR3 protein: CATSTVGQGAYEQYF. The DNA sequence reads TGTGCCACCAGCACCGTCGGTCAGGGGGCTTACGAGCAGTACTTC.